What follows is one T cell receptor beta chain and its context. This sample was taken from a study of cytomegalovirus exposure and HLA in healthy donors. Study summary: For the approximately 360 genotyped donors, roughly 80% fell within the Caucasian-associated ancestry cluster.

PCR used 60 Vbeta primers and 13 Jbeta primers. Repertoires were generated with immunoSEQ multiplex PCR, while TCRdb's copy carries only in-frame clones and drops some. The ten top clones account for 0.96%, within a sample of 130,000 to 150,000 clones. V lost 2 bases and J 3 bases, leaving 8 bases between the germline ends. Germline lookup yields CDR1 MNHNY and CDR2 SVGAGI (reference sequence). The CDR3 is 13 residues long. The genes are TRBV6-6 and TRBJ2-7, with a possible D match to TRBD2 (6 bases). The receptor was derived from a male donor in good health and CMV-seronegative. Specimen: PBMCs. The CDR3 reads CASSYRRDYEQYF. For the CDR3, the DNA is TGTGCCAGCAGTTACCGGCGGGACTACGAGCAGTACTTC.